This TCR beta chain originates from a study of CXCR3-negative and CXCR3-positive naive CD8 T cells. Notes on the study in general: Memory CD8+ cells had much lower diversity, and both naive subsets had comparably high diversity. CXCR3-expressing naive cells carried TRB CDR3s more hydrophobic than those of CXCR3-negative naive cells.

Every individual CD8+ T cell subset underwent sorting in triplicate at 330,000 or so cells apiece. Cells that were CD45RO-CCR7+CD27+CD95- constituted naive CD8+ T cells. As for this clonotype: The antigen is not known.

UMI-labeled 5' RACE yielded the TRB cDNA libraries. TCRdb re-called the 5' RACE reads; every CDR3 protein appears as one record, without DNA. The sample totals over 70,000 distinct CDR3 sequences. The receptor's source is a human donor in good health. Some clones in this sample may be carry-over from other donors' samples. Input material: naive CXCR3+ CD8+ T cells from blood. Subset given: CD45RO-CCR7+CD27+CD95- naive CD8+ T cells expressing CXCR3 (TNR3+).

The CDR3 sequence is CASSLSSGGTQYF. The chain is built from TRBV27 and TRBJ2-5; TCRdb names TRBD2, which stays unverified in the absence of DNA. Germline V gene sequence: CDR1 MNHEY, CDR2 SMNVEV (reference sequence). There are 13 residues in the CDR3.